This is a list of T cell receptor beta chains from one sample in a study of T cell repertoires in cytomegalovirus infection. TCRdb called the reads again in MiXCR, with one record for every CDR3 protein. Among 650,000 to 850,000 distinct CDR3 sequences listed, almost 30% were seen once. Which antigens these TCRs recognize remains unknown. The sequenced sample was cultured CD8+ T cells from PBMCs, obtained from culture after CMV antigen stimulation. The receptors derive from a human donor in good health (CMV status not recorded). Some clones in this sample may be carry-over from other donors' samples. Both conserved end residues are part of each CDR3. Fields, in order: D gene, V gene, J gene, CDR3 length, clone size, CDR3 protein, CDR3 DNA. The D gene is left open where the match is weak. A clone size is listed for some rows: how often the clone was seen (once, few, many), or a class if it is expanded.

>NA|TRBV19|TRBJ1-2|16|few
CASSSLRASPNYGYTF
TGTGCCAGTAGTTCGCTCAGGGCTTCACCTAACTATGGCTACACCTTC
>NA|TRBV6-2/TRBV6-3|TRBJ2-1|14|NA
CASTRGRGYNEQFF
TGTGCCAGCACCCGAGGCCGCGGATACAATGAGCAGTTCTTC
>NA|TRBV7-2|TRBJ1-5|16|many
CASSQVRAGSNQPQHF
TGTGCCAGCAGCCAAGTCCGAGCTGGGAGCAATCAGCCCCAGCATTTT
>NA|TRBV15|TRBJ2-4|14|few
CATSRPRSKNIQYF
TGTGCCACCAGCAGACCCAGATCCAAAAACATTCAGTACTTC
>TRBD1|TRBV13|TRBJ1-4|15|NA
CASSLGQGPNEKLFF
TGTGCCAGCAGCTTAGGACAGGGGCCTAATGAAAAACTGTTTTTT
>TRBD1|TRBV19|TRBJ2-1|16|few
CASSIVKGASYNEQFF
TGTGCCAGTAGTATAGTAAAGGGGGCTTCCTACAATGAGCAGTTCTTC
>NA|TRBV4-1|TRBJ1-5|15|NA
CASSQVRVSGQPQHF
TGCGCCAGCAGCCAAGTGCGGGTGTCAGGTCAGCCCCAGCATTTT
>NA|TRBV29-1|TRBJ1-1|16|few
CSVEVVWRQRNTEAFF
TGCAGCGTTGAAGTGGTTTGGAGACAGAGGAACACTGAAGCTTTCTTT
>NA|TRBV5-1|TRBJ2-1|14|NA
CASKLLVQNNEQFF
TGCGCCAGCAAGTTGTTAGTTCAGAACAATGAGCAGTTCTTC
>TRBD2|TRBV7-2|TRBJ2-4|14|many
CASSIAGGPDIQYF
TGTGCCAGCAGCATAGCGGGGGGGCCTGACATTCAGTACTTC
>TRBD2|TRBV7-9|TRBJ2-2|15|many
CASSPAGGNTGELFF
TGTGCCAGCAGCCCAGCGGGGGGTAACACCGGGGAGCTGTTTTTT
>NA|TRBV12-3/TRBV12-4|TRBJ1-2|19|few
CASSFSGAGISDWAYGYTF
TGTGCCAGCAGCTTCTCTGGGGCCGGAATCTCCGATTGGGCCTATGGCTACACCTTC
>NA|TRBV11-2|TRBJ2-5|14|few
CASSPRDSGETQYF
TGTGCCAGCAGCCCGCGGGACAGCGGGGAGACCCAGTACTTC
>NA|TRBV7-9|TRBJ2-1|22|few
CASSFPLLAEPAPALSYNEQFF
TGTGCCAGCAGCTTTCCCCTACTAGCCGAACCTGCCCCCGCCCTGTCCTACAATGAGCAGTTCTTC
>NA|TRBV15|TRBJ2-1|17|NA
CATSSLVGDPTAYEQFF
TGTGCCACCAGCAGCCTAGTGGGGGACCCTACAGCGTATGAGCAGTTCTTC
>NA|TRBV7-3|TRBJ1-2|15|many
CASSLSPGTRGGYTF
TGTGCCAGCAGCTTAAGCCCCGGGACACGGGGTGGCTACACCTTC
>NA|TRBV9|TRBJ2-1|15|few
CASSVDWGRGNEQFF
TGTGCCAGCAGCGTAGACTGGGGACGGGGAAATGAGCAGTTCTTC
>TRBD2|TRBV7-6|TRBJ2-6|18|many
CASSYGLDASSGANVLTF
TGTGCCAGCAGCTATGGACTAGACGCCAGCTCTGGGGCCAACGTCCTGACTTTC
>NA|TRBV10-3|TRBJ1-1|12|few
CAIGGGTTEAFF
TGTGCCATCGGAGGGGGGACCACTGAAGCTTTCTTT
>NA|TRBV19|TRBJ1-4|16|NA
CASSIRGSGTNEKLFF
TGTGCCAGTAGTATCAGAGGGAGCGGAACTAATGAAAAACTGTTTTTT
>NA|TRBV19|TRBJ1-3|15|many
CATHAQGKVGNTIYF
TGTGCCACCCACGCCCAGGGAAAGGTTGGAAACACCATATATTTT
>NA|TRBV27|TRBJ1-2|15|NA
CASSPRQTGRYGYTF
TGTGCCAGCAGTCCGAGACAGACGGGGCGGTATGGCTACACCTTC
>TRBD1|TRBV6-6|TRBJ2-7|14|NA
CASSGTGQLDEQYF
TGTGCCAGCAGCGGGACAGGGCAGTTGGACGAGCAGTACTTC
>NA|TRBV4-1|TRBJ1-5|13|NA
CASSQEGFQPQHF
TGCGCCAGCAGCCAAGAAGGTTTTCAGCCCCAGCATTTT
>TRBD1|TRBV4-2|TRBJ2-4|15|once
CASSQDRGQGTIQYF
TGTGCCAGCAGCCAAGATAGAGGACAGGGTACAATTCAGTACTTC
>NA|TRBV24-1|TRBJ2-7|15|NA
CATSGWAGPTYEQYF
TGTGCCACCAGTGGTTGGGCGGGCCCGACCTACGAGCAGTACTTC
>NA|TRBV7-9|TRBJ2-7|15|few
CASSLVTGSSYEQYF
TGTGCCAGCAGCTTAGTAACCGGGTCGAGCTACGAGCAGTACTTC
>NA|TRBV3-1|TRBJ1-1|16|NA
CASSQAEITPRAEAFF
TGTGCCAGCAGCCAAGCCGAGATCACACCGAGAGCTGAAGCTTTCTTT
>TRBD2|TRBV6-6|TRBJ2-1|15|NA
CASSYAGGTYNEQFF
TGTGCCAGCAGTTACGCGGGGGGAACCTACAATGAGCAGTTCTTC